One T cell receptor (beta chain) is described in this entry. Here immunoSEQ multiplex PCR was the method, and the copy in TCRdb shows in-frame clones only, minus some. Of 150,000 to 200,000 clones in the sample, around nine tenths are singletons; the top ten hold around 2.3%. The V segment lost 1 base and the J segment 7 bases; nucleotides outside the gene matches: 9. This CDR3 contains 15 residues. The V gene's germline CDR1 is KGHSH and CDR2 LQKENI. This sample is part of a study of blood T cell repertoires in COVID-19. At the level of the study: The samples span acute and convalescent COVID-19 from the United States, Italy and Spain.

The sequence came from a man between 65 and 85 years old with active or convalescent COVID-19. Sample: peripheral blood. This chain connects TRBV18 to TRBJ2-7; 8 bases are shared with TRBD2. The CDR3 nucleotides are TGTGCCAGCTCACCACAAACTAGCGGAGATGGGGAGCAGTACTTC. This gives the protein CASSPQTSGDGEQYF.